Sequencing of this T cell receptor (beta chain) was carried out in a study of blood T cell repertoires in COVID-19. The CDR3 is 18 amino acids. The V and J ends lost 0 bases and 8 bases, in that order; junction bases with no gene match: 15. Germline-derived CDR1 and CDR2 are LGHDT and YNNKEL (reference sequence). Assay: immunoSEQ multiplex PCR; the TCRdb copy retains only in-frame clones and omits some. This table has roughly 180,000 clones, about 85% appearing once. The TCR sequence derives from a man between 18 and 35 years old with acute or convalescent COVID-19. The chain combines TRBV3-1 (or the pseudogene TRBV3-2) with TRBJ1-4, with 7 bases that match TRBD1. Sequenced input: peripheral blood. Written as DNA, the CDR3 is TGTGCCAGCAGCCAAGATCGCCCGGGACAGAGGGGGAAGGAAAAACTGTTTTTT. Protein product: CASSQDRPGQRGKEKLFF.